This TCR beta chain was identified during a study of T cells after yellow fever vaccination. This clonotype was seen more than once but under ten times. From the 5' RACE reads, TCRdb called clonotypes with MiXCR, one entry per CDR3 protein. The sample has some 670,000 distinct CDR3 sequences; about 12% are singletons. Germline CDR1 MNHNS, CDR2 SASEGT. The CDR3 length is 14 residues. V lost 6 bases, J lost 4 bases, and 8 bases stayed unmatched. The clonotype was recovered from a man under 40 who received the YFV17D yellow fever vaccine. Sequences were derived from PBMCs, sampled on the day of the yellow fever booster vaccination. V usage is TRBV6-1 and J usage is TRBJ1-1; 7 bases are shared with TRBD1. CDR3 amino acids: CASREQGFTTEAFF. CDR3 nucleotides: TGTGCCAGCAGAGAACAGGGGTTTACCACTGAAGCTTTCTTT.